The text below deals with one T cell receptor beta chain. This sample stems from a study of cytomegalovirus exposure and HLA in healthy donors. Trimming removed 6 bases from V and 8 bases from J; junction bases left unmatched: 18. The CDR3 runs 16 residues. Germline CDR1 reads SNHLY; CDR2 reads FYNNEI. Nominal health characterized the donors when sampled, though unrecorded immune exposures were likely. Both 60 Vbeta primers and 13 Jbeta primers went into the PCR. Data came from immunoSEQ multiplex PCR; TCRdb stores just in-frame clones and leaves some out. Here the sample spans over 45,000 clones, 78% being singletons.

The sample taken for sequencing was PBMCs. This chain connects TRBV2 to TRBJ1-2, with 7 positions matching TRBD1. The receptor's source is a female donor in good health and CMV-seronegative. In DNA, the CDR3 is TGTGCCAGCAGGGAATCAACAGGGGCCCCCGGTCGGGGCTACACCTTC. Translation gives CASRESTGAPGRGYTF.